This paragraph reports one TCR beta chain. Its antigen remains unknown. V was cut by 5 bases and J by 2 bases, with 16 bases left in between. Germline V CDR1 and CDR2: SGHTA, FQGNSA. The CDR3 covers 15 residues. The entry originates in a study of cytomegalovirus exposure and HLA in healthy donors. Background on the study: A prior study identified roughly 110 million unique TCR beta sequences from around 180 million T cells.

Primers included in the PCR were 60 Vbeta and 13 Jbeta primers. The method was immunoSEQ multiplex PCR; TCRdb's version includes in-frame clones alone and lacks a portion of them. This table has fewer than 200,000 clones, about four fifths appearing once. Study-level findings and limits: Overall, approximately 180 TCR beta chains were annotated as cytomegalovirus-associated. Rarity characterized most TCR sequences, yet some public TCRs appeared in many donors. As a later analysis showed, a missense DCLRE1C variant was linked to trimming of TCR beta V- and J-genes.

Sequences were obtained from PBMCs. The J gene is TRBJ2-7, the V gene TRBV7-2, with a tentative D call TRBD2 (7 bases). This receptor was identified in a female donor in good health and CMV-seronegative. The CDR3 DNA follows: TGTGCCAGCAGCGTAGATGGGGGGGGCCCCTACGAGCAGTACTTC. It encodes CASSVDGGGPYEQYF.